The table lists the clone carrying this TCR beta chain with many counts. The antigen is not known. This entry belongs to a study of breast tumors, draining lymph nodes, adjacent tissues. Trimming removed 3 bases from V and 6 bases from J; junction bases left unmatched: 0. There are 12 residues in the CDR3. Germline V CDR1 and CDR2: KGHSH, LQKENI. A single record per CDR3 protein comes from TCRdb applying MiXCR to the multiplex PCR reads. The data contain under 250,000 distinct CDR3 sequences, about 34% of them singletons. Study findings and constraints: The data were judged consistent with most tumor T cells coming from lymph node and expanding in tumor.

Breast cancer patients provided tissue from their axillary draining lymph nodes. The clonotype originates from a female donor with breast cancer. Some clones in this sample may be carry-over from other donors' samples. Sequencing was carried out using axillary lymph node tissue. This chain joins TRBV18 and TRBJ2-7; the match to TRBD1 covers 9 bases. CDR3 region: CASSPGQGEQYF. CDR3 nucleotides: TGTGCCAGCTCACCGGGACAGGGCGAGCAGTACTTC. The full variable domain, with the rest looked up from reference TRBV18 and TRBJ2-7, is NAGVMQNPRHLVRRRGQEARLRCSPMKGHSHVYWYRQLPEEGLKFMVYLQKENIIDESGMPKERFSAEFPKEGPSILRIQQVVRGDSAAYFCASSPGQGEQYFGPGTRLTVT.